This TCR beta chain was identified during a study of T cells in Graves' hyperthyroidism and ophthalmopathy. V lost 5 bases to trimming and J lost 10 bases; unmatched junction nucleotides: 10. There are 14 residues in the CDR3. Germline CDR1 is SEHNR and CDR2 is FQNEAQ (reference sequence). Amplification targeted TCR beta CDR3 regions from RNA transcripts. With the HTBI primer set, the TCR CDR3 went through a first round of RT-PCR. A single record per CDR3 protein comes from TCRdb applying MiXCR to the multiplex PCR reads. This sample has about 350,000 distinct CDR3 sequences, with 15% found just once.

The sample taken for sequencing was blood. This rearrangement joins TRBV7-9 to TRBJ2-4, with 8 bases lining up with TRBD1. The clonotype comes from a woman aged 55-70 years with Graves' ophthalmopathy. For the CDR3, the DNA is TGTGCCAGCAGCCCGGACAGGGTGATAGAAATTCAGTACTTC. Protein: CASSPDRVIEIQYF.